A single sample gave rise to the 24 T cell receptor beta chains below, sequenced in a study of T-cell memory formation after mild COVID-19. TCRdb recomputed calls from the 5' RACE reads with MiXCR, one row per CDR3 protein. The sample contains more than 400,000 distinct CDR3 sequences, 15% to 20% of which appear only once. Sample: PBMCs or a T cell subset sorted from them (not recorded which). These receptors originate from an adult woman who had mild COVID-19 (a few samples of this study predate the infection). Cell type and time point are not known.

This clonotype has more than one count but fewer than ten. V gene TRBV5-6 combines with J gene TRBJ2-1, with D tentatively TRBD1 or TRBD2 (5 bases each). The V end was cut by 1 base, the J end by 9 bases, with 23 bases between. This CDR3 is 17 amino acids long. Germline V CDR1 and CDR2: SGHDT, YYEEEE. The CDR3 spells CASSLPEVPGRVGEQFF. CDR3 DNA: TGTGCCAGCAGCTTGCCTGAAGTCCCAGGGAGAGTAGGTGAGCAGTTCTTC.

This chain connects TRBV5-1 to TRBJ2-1; D tentatively fits TRBD1 or TRBD2 (5 bases each). This CDR3 region has 16 residues. V shed 5 bases and J shed 0 bases, with 15 bases lying between them. Germline V gene sequence: CDR1 SGHRS, CDR2 YFSETQ. CDR3 bases: TGCGCCAGCAGAACTAACGGGACCTTCTCCTACAATGAGCAGTTCTTC. Translation gives CASRTNGTFSYNEQFF.

The J gene is TRBJ1-5, the V gene TRBV5-6; D is undetermined. Germline-derived CDR1 and CDR2 are SGHDT and YYEEEE. The CDR3 totals 14 residues. Trimming pared 2 bases from V and 5 bases from J, leaving 11 bases between. CDR3 residues: CASSLSRSHQPQHF. The CDR3 DNA reads as TGTGCCAGCAGCTTATCTCGGAGCCATCAGCCCCAGCATTTT.

The chain has TRBV12-3 or TRBV12-4 and TRBJ2-1; 8 bases map to TRBD2. The CDR3 is made up of 16 amino acids. Germline trimming cut 5 bases from V and 0 bases from J; bases unmatched to any gene: 6. The CDR3 DNA reads TGTGCCAGCAGTCGGGGGGGGCCTTACTCCTACAATGAGCAGTTCTTC. Translated, it gives CASSRGGPYSYNEQFF.

This clonotype was observed a handful of times. This chain links TRBV13 with TRBJ2-7, with 13 bases fitting TRBD2. V was pared by 4 bases and J by 0 bases, with 12 bases of the junction left unmatched. Per germline, CDR1 PRHDT and CDR2 FYEKMQ (reference sequence). The CDR3 is 19 residues long. CDR3 bases: TGTGCCAGCAGCTCCCCTCCGGGACTAGCGGGGCATAGCTCCTACGAGCAGTACTTC. Translating gives CASSSPPGLAGHSSYEQYF. Supplemented by reference TRBV13 and TRBJ2-7, the full variable domain reads AAGVIQSPRHLIKEKRETATLKCYPIPRHDTVYWYQQGPGQDPQFLISFYEKMQSDKGSIPDRFSAQQFSDYHSELNMSSLELGDSALYFCASSSPPGLAGHSSYEQYFGPGTRLTVT.

This clonotype was counted between two and nine times. CDR3 region: CASSFTSGMGNEQFF. In DNA, the CDR3 is TGTGCCAGCAGTTTCACTAGCGGGATGGGCAATGAGCAGTTCTTC. V usage is TRBV12-3 or TRBV12-4 and J usage is TRBJ2-1; TRBD2 matches 10 bases. This CDR3 contains 15 residues. V dropped 3 bases and J dropped 6; count of bases not matched to a gene: 5.

There are a few counts of this clonotype. The chain couples TRBV20-1 to TRBJ1-1; 7 bases are shared with TRBD1. The CDR3 totals 13 residues. With 5 bases clipped from V and 1 base from J, the junction kept 4 bases outside the gene matches. CDR1 DFQATT and CDR2 SNEGSKA come from the germline V gene (reference sequence). CDR3 DNA: TGCAGTGCTTTGGGACAGAAGAACACTGAAGCTTTCTTT. Residues: CSALGQKNTEAFF.

The V gene is TRBV19, the J gene TRBJ1-6; D not certain. Germline V gene sequence: CDR1 LNHDA, CDR2 SQIVND (reference sequence). Between the trimmed V and J ends, which lost 7 bases and 7 bases, there was a span of 11 bases. The CDR3 extends over 13 amino acids. The CDR3 DNA is TGTGCCAGTATTCGGGTTGCGAATTCACCCCTCCACTTT. Translation gives CASIRVANSPLHF.

This sequence joins TRBV27 and TRBJ1-4; the D is unclear. The V end lost 3 bases, the J end lost 0 bases, and 11 bases lay between the germline ends. Germline V gene lookup returns CDR1 MNHEY and CDR2 SMNVEV (reference sequence). The CDR3 spans 16 residues. The DNA for the CDR3 is TGTGCCAGCAGTTTTACCTCAGCGGCAACTAATGAAAAACTGTTTTTT. Its protein is CASSFTSAATNEKLFF.

This clonotype was found a few times. The chain recombines TRBV12-3 or TRBV12-4 with TRBJ2-1; no clear D gene. CDR3 length equals 13 residues. Trimming removed 1 base at V and 9 bases at J, with 10 bases between. This chain's CDR3 is CASSLEAAGEQFF. In DNA form, the CDR3 reads TGTGCCAGCAGTTTAGAGGCGGCTGGTGAGCAGTTCTTC.

The table lists this clonotype with a few counts. V is TRBV10-3 and J is TRBJ1-2; D call uncertain. CDR3 length equals 14 residues. Germline V gene lookup returns CDR1 ENHRY and CDR2 SYGVKD. Trimming took off 2 bases at V and 1 base at J, with 8 bases between the two ends. The CDR3 region is CAISEGGDNYGYTF. DNA for the CDR3: TGTGCCATCAGTGAGGGCGGGGATAACTATGGCTACACCTTC.

This chain links TRBV7-2 with TRBJ2-7, with TRBD2 identical over 10 bases. CDR3 size: 16 residues. Germline V gives CDR1 SGHTA, CDR2 FQGNSA. V was clipped by 2 bases and J by 5 bases; unmatched bases: 9. The CDR3 region has the DNA TGTGCCAGCAGCTTAACGTCTAGCGGGAGTAGGAACGAGCAGTACTTC. Translated, it gives CASSLTSSGSRNEQYF.

This clonotype was counted only a few times. The genes are TRBV6-5 and TRBJ2-4; D remains ambiguous. The V and J ends lost 2 bases and 3 bases respectively, with 11 bases between them. Germline CDR1 MNHEY, CDR2 SVGAGI. This CDR3 spans 15 amino acids. The CDR3 DNA follows: TGTGCCAGCAGTTACAGCCCGTTCGGCAAAAACATTCAGTACTTC. Translated: CASSYSPFGKNIQYF.

A few counts support this clonotype. The chain recombines TRBV7-2 with TRBJ2-7; TRBD2 might be the D (6 bases). The germline gives CDR1 SGHTA, CDR2 FQGNSA. V was trimmed by 4 bases and J by 2 bases, leaving 15 bases between them. The CDR3 covers 15 residues. The CDR3 region is CASSYRVSGTYEQYF. DNA for the CDR3: TGTGCCAGCAGCTACCGGGTTAGCGGAACCTACGAGCAGTACTTC.

The rearrangement uses TRBV5-1 and TRBJ2-1, with 9 bases matching TRBD1. The CDR3 loop spans 13 amino acids. V was pared by 4 bases and J by 9 bases, with 5 bases of the junction left unmatched. The germline V gene encodes CDR1 SGHRS and CDR2 YFSETQ. CDR3 amino acids: CASSAQGAGEQFF. The DNA for the CDR3 is TGCGCCAGCAGCGCACAGGGGGCCGGTGAGCAGTTCTTC.

The chain links TRBV4-1 to TRBJ2-1; the D gene is possibly TRBD2 (6 bases). Germline CDR1 reads MGHRA; CDR2 reads YSYEKL. This CDR3 is built from 13 residues. V lost 7 bases, J lost 3 bases, and 10 bases lay in between. This CDR3 reads CASTPEGYNEQFF. CDR3 nucleotide sequence: TGCGCCAGCACCCCGGAGGGCTACAATGAGCAGTTCTTC.

The J gene is TRBJ2-3, the V gene TRBV7-9, with a tentative D call TRBD2 (5 bases). The CDR3 has 17 amino acids. Trimming took 5 bases from V and 1 from J, leaving 19 bases between them. The germline CDR1 and CDR2 sequences are SEHNR and FQNEAQ (reference sequence). CDR3 sequence: CASSLPGGFGGTDTQYF. Here the CDR3 DNA reads TGTGCCAGCAGCCTGCCTGGTGGTTTCGGGGGCACAGATACGCAGTATTTT.

The chain carries TRBV7-9 and TRBJ2-7; possibly TRBD1 for D (6 bases). The CDR3 has 14 amino acids. Germline-derived CDR1 and CDR2 are SEHNR and FQNEAQ (reference sequence). V was pared by 4 bases and J by 0 bases, with 10 bases between. The CDR3: CASSSPDSSYEQYF. For the CDR3, the DNA is TGTGCCAGCAGCTCCCCGGACAGCTCCTACGAGCAGTACTTC.

The chain uses TRBV28 and TRBJ2-7; the match to TRBD2 covers 9 bases. Per germline, CDR1 MDHEN and CDR2 SYDVKM. V gave up 4 bases and J gave up 3 bases; unmatched junction bases: 4. This CDR3 spans 14 amino acids. The DNA for the CDR3 is TGTGCCAGCAGTTCCCGACTAGCGGTCTACGAGCAGTACTTC. Translating it yields CASSSRLAVYEQYF.

This chain links TRBV4-1 with TRBJ1-1, with a tentative D call TRBD1 (5 bases). The length of the CDR3 is 17 residues. CDR1 MGHRA and CDR2 YSYEKL come from the germline V gene. Trimming cost V 4 bases and J 4 bases, with 22 bases left between them. CDR3 bases: TGCGCCAGCAGCCGCGGACCTGCGAGGACCGGGGGCACTGAAGCTTTCTTT. The encoded protein is CASSRGPARTGGTEAFF.

The J gene is TRBJ2-2, the V gene TRBV11-2; D is unresolved. CDR1 is SGHAT, CDR2 FQNNGV, per germline. Trimming took off 5 bases at V and 4 bases at J, with 11 bases between the two ends. The CDR3 consists of 14 residues. The CDR3 sequence is CASSPRAGTGELFF. CDR3 coding DNA: TGTGCCAGCAGCCCCAGAGCCGGCACCGGGGAGCTGTTTTTT.

This chain connects TRBV4-3 to TRBJ1-2, with TRBD1 as a possible D gene (5 bases). V was trimmed by 0 bases and J by 3 bases, leaving 11 bases between them. The CDR3 loop spans 15 amino acids. Germline-derived CDR1 and CDR2 are LGHNA and YSLEER. This chain's CDR3 is CASSQERQGDYGYTF. CDR3 sequence (DNA): TGCGCCAGCAGCCAAGAGAGGCAGGGTGACTATGGCTACACCTTC.

This clonotype was seen a handful of times. The V and J genes are TRBV20-1 and TRBJ2-1; TRBD2 matches at 9 bases. The CDR3 covers 14 residues. Unmatched junction bases numbered 8, after V lost 3 bases and J lost 8 bases. Germline V gene lookup returns CDR1 DFQATT and CDR2 SNEGSKA (reference sequence). The CDR3 coding sequence is TGCAGTGCTAGCGGCGGGGGGGCCTCCGATGAGCAGTTCTTC. This translates into CSASGGGASDEQFF.

In its sample, this clonotype was seen a few times. The gene calls are TRBV15 and TRBJ1-6; tentative D call: TRBD1 (6 bases). This CDR3 spans 14 amino acids. Germline V lookup: CDR1 LNHNV, CDR2 YYDKDF (reference sequence). Trimming cost V 1 base and J 13 bases, with 14 bases left between them. The CDR3 here is CATSRVTTGSPLHF. The CDR3 coding sequence is TGTGCCACCAGCAGAGTCACAACAGGGAGTCCCCTCCACTTT.